This is a list of T cell receptor beta chains from one sample in a study of breast tumors, draining lymph nodes, adjacent tissues. TCRdb passed the multiplex PCR reads through MiXCR, listing each CDR3 protein once. The sample has 21,000 or so distinct CDR3 sequences, roughly 41% seen once. Material for sequencing was breast tumor tissue. Every receptor here comes from a female donor with breast cancer. Some clones in this sample may be carry-over from other donors' samples. CDR3s leave out the opening cysteine and the closing phenylalanine or tryptophan. Some rows have no size entry. The others give once, few or many, or a class for an expanded clone.

cdr3_length clone_size v_call cdr3_aa
14 many TRBV2 ASSEGTSGRAWEQY
12 many TRBV7-8 ASSLEVTNTEAF
10 many TRBV7-8 ASSFRQEGQF
11 - TRBV15 ATSRDFTAEAF
15 - TRBV4-3 ASSQDPLAETYNEQF
13 - TRBV7-9 ASSSWTGGPYGYT
15 many TRBV5-1 ASSLVAGLAPPWTQY
16 few TRBV5-6 AGSYGGPAGYLGETQY
12 - TRBV7-2 ASSADRSSDTQY
9 few TRBV9 ASGANTEAF
18 many TRBV7-9 ASSHPNVRGSGSSSDEQY
12 - TRBV2 ASLPEGTGNTIY
15 many TRBV6-6 ASSYSNPSLGRYGYT
12 once TRBV12-3/TRBV12-4 ASSLVGPYSPLH
13 - TRBV7-6 ASSLAVHRAGELF
8 - TRBV20-1 SAKNHEQY
12 medium-sized TRBV30 AWSGTPNAGELF
12 few TRBV25-1 ASSERVSNTEAF
12 medium-sized TRBV7-9 ASGRGEGANVLT
11 few TRBV6-1 ASSRVEPYEQY
13 - TRBV29-1 SAGVTSGYANEQF
12 many TRBV2 AFGTSGRGDTQY
15 - TRBV14 ASSRQTGEWPYYEQY
14 - TRBV12-3/TRBV12-4 ASSRGVIGGNEELF
13 many TRBV5-6 ASSLVTQWNYGYT
11 once TRBV11-1 ASSLYSSWELY
18 - TRBV7-8 ASSLGTYEQYFGPGEKLF
8 - TRBV20-1 SARGDTQY
13 once TRBV19 ASSIDTGGLQPQH
12 - TRBV2 ASSNRLSRNTIY
13 many TRBV20-1 SASTSGGPTDTQY
11 many TRBV3-1 ASKTGLNEKLF
12 - TRBV14 ASKVGGWETEAS
10 - TRBV6-2/TRBV6-3 ASSKRQYGYT
13 many TRBV7-8 ASSPQGLSGNTIY
15 - TRBV7-2 ASSERIRKRKNSPLH
11 - TRBV7-2 ASTSSFNQPQH
13 few TRBV9 ASSVGPSSGNTIY
10 once TRBV10-3 AISVNSYEQY
14 - TRBV2 ASSRTTGTPDYGYT